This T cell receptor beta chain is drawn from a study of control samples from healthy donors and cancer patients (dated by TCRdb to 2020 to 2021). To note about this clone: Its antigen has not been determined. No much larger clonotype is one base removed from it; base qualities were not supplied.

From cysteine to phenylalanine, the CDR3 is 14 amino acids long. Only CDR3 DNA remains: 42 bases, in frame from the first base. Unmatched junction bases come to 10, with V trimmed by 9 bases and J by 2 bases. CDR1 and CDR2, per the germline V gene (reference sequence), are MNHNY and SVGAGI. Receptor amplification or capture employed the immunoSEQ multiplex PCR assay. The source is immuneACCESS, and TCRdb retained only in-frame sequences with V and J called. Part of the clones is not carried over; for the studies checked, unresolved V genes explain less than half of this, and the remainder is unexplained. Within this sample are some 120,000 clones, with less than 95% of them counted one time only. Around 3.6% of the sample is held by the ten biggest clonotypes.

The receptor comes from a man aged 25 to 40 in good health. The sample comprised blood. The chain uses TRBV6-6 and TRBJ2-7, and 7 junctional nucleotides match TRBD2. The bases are TGTGCCAGTCTCACCTTCGGGAGGACCTACGAGCAGTACTTC. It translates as CASLTFGRTYEQYF.